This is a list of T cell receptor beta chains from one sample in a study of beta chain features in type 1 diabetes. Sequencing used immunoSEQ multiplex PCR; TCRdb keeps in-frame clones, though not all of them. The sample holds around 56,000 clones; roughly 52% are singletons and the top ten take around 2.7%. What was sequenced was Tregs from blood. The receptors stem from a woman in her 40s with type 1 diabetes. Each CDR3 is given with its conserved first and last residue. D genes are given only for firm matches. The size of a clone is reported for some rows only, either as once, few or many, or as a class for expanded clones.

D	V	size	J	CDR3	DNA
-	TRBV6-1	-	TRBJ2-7	CASSVQGYEQYF	TGTGCCAGCAGTGTACAGGGCTACGAGCAGTACTTC
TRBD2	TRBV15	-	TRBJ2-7	CATSRELALPEQYF	TGTGCCACCAGCAGAGAACTAGCGCTTCCCGAGCAGTACTTC
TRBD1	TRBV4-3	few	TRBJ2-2	CASSQGRGTGTGELFF	TGCGCCAGCAGCCAAGGTCGAGGGACAGGGACCGGGGAGCTGTTTTTT
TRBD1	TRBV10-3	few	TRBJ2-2	CATWTGGHGELFF	TGTGCCACCTGGACAGGGGGCCACGGGGAGCTGTTTTTT
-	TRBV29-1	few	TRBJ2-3	CSVEVLQGDTQYF	TGCAGCGTTGAAGTTCTCCAGGGGGATACGCAGTATTTT
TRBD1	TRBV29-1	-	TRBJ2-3	CSVDRAGYTQYF	TGCAGCGTGGACAGGGCCGGGTATACGCAGTATTTT
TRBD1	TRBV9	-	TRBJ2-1	CASSPRQGGAQGNEQFF	TGTGCCAGCAGCCCTCGACAGGGGGGGGCCCAGGGGAATGAGCAGTTCTTC
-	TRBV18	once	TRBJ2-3	CASSSATDTQYF	TGTGCCAGCTCATCCGCGACAGATACGCAGTATTTT
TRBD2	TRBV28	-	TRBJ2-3	CASSDPGLAGVDTQYF	TGTGCCAGCAGTGACCCGGGACTAGCGGGTGTAGATACGCAGTATTTT
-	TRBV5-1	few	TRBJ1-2	CASTPSGGRENGYTF	TGCGCCAGCACTCCTTCGGGGGGCCGAGAGAATGGCTACACCTTC
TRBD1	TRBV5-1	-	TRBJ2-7	CASSHGQGANRGEQYF	TGCGCCAGCAGCCACGGACAGGGGGCCAATCGGGGCGAGCAGTACTTC
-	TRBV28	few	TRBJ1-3	CASRDTTGLAGNTIYF	TGTGCCAGCAGGGATACCACAGGGTTAGCTGGAAACACCATATATTTT
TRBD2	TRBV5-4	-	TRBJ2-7	CASSAGLAGFECEQYF	TGTGCCAGCAGCGCCGGACTAGCGGGATTTGAGTGCGAGCAGTACTTC
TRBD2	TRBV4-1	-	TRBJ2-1	CASSQGGGRGNEQFF	TGCGCCAGCAGCCAAGGCGGGGGAAGAGGCAATGAGCAGTTCTTC
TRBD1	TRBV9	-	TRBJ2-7	CASSVGGTGMFYEQYF	TGTGCCAGCAGCGTAGGGGGGACAGGGATGTTCTACGAGCAGTACTTC
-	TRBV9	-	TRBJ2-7	CASSPRGATYEQYF	TGTGCCAGCAGCCCCAGGGGCGCCACCTACGAGCAGTACTTC
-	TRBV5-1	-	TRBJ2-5	CASSRRGGEDEQYF	TGCGCCAGCAGTAGAAGGGGGGGAGAGGATGAGCAGTACTTC
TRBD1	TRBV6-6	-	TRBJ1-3	CASIPTGVGNTIYF	TGTGCCAGCATCCCTACAGGGGTGGGAAACACCATATATTTT
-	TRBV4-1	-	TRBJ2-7	CASSPTPTVSEQYF	TGCGCCAGCAGCCCTACTCCGACAGTGAGCGAGCAGTACTTC
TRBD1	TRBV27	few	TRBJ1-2	CASSLLGTGGIRGYTF	TGTGCCAGCAGTTTGCTAGGGACAGGGGGCATCAGGGGCTACACCTTC
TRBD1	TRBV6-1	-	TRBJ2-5	CASSIQGAAETQYF	TGTGCCAGCAGTATACAGGGGGCCGCAGAGACCCAGTACTTC
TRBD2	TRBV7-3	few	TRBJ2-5	CASSLAGGQQETQYF	TGTGCCAGCAGCTTAGCGGGAGGACAGCAAGAGACCCAGTACTTC
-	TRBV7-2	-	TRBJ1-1	CASSLGGAKAPAFF	TGTGCCAGCAGCTTGGGCGGGGCCAAAGCCCCAGCTTTCTTT
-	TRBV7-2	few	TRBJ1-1	CASSLVRLGRKEMNTEAFF	TGTGCCAGCAGCTTAGTGAGGTTAGGCCGGAAAGAGATGAACACTGAAGCTTTCTTT
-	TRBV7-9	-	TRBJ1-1	CASSFPPGNTEAFF	TGTGCCAGCAGCTTCCCCCCGGGGAACACTGAAGCTTTCTTT
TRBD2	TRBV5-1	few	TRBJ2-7	CASSPLAGEQYF	TGCGCCAGCAGCCCACTAGCGGGGGAACAGTACTTC
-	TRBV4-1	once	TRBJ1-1	CASSQVGGGPEAFF	TGCGCCAGCAGCCAAGTAGGGGGGGGACCTGAAGCTTTCTTT
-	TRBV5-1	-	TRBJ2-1	CASSPSGYEQFF	TGCGCCAGCAGCCCTTCCGGGTATGAGCAGTTCTTC
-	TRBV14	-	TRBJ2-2	CASSPWTAVFGELFF	TGTGCCAGCAGCCCGTGGACAGCCGTTTTCGGGGAGCTGTTTTTT
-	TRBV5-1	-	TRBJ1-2	CASYPSPGASHYGYTF	TGCGCCAGCTACCCTTCACCAGGGGCATCCCACTATGGCTACACCTTC
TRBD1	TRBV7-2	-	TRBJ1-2	CASSPVGTGNGYTF	TGTGCCAGCAGTCCAGTCGGGACAGGGAACGGCTACACCTTC
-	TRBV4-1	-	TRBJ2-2	CASSQEARRTGELFF	TGCGCCAGCAGCCAAGAAGCGCGGAGGACCGGGGAGCTGTTTTTT
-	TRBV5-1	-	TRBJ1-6	CASSLSVGGNSPLHF	TGCGCCAGCAGCCTCTCCGTGGGGGGGAATTCACCCCTCCACTTT
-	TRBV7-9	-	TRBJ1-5	CASSLGQGPNQPQHF	TGTGCCAGCAGCTTAGGGCAGGGTCCTAATCAGCCCCAGCATTTT
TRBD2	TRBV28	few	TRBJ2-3	CASRALAGAWDTQYF	TGTGCCAGCAGGGCCCTAGCGGGGGCGTGGGATACGCAGTATTTT
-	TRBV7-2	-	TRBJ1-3	CASSLNTGTGNTIYF	TGTGCCAGCAGCCTCAATACAGGGACTGGAAACACCATATATTTT
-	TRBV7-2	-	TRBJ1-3	CASSFEGGPGNTIYF	TGTGCCAGCAGCTTCGAGGGAGGGCCTGGAAACACCATATATTTT
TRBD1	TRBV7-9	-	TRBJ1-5	CASSPGTGGQPQHF	TGTGCCAGCAGCCCCGGGACAGGGGGTCAGCCCCAGCATTTT
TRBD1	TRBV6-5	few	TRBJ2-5	CASSPTGGIETQYF	TGTGCCAGCAGTCCAACAGGGGGGATAGAGACCCAGTACTTC
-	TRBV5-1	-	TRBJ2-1	CASSLGTAKYNEQFF	TGCGCCAGCAGCTTAGGGACTGCAAAATACAATGAGCAGTTCTTC
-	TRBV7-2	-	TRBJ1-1	CASSLGGGRNTEAFF	TGTGCCAGCAGCTTGGGCGGGGGGAGGAACACTGAAGCTTTCTTT
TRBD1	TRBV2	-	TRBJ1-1	CATQKTGRRTEAFF	TGTGCCACCCAAAAGACAGGGAGGCGCACTGAAGCTTTCTTT
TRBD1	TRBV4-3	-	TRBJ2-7	CASSQGRTGVFGEQYF	TGCGCCAGCAGCCAAGGGCGGACAGGGGTCTTCGGCGAGCAGTACTTC
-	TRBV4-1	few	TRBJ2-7	CASSRGLDYEQYF	TGCGCCAGCAGCCGAGGACTGGACTACGAGCAGTACTTC
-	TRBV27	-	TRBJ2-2	CASKQGSLTLTGELFF	TGTGCCAGCAAACAGGGTAGCCTCACTCTCACCGGGGAGCTGTTTTTT
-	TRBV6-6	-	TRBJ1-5	CASSYGLINQPQHF	TGTGCCAGCAGTTATGGACTTATCAATCAGCCCCAGCATTTT
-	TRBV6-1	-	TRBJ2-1	CASSEYGNNEQFF	TGTGCCAGCAGTGAATACGGGAACAATGAGCAGTTCTTC
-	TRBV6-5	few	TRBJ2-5	CASTVSGGLMETQYF	TGTGCCAGCACCGTTTCTGGGGGCTTGATGGAGACCCAGTACTTC
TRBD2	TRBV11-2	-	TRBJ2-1	CASSATSGRAREQFF	TGTGCCAGCAGCGCCACTAGCGGGAGGGCCAGAGAGCAGTTCTTC
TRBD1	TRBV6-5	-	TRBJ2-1	CASRGQGRSYNEQFF	TGTGCCAGCAGGGGACAGGGCCGCTCCTACAATGAGCAGTTCTTC
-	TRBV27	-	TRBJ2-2	CASSFGGGATGELFF	TGTGCCAGCAGTTTCGGAGGGGGCGCGACCGGGGAGCTGTTTTTT
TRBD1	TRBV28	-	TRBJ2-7	CASSLGGDRVYEQYF	TGTGCCAGCAGTTTGGGTGGGGACAGGGTCTACGAGCAGTACTTC
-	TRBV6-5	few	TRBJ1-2	CASSYSDRGVNGYTF	TGTGCCAGCAGTTACTCGGACAGAGGAGTAAATGGCTACACCTTC
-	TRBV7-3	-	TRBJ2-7	CASSLIAVGAYEQYF	TGTGCCAGCAGCTTAATAGCGGTCGGTGCCTACGAGCAGTACTTC
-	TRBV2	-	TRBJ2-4	CASSENSKNIQYF	TGTGCCAGCAGTGAGAATAGCAAAAACATTCAGTACTTC
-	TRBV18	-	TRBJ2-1	CASSSGGVSYNEQFF	TGTGCCAGCTCCTCGGGCGGGGTGTCCTACAATGAGCAGTTCTTC
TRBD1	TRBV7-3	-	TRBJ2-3	CASSSRQGYTDTQYF	TGTGCCAGCAGCTCCCGACAGGGCTACACAGATACGCAGTATTTT
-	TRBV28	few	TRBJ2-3	CASVESGALSRTDTQYF	TGTGCCAGCGTTGAATCGGGAGCCCTAAGCAGAACAGATACGCAGTATTTT
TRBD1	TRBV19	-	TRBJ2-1	CASSRDRYNEQFF	TGTGCCAGTAGTAGGGACAGGTACAATGAGCAGTTCTTC
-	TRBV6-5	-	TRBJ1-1	CASSSPTFSGTEAFF	TGTGCCAGCAGTTCCCCGACCTTCTCGGGGACTGAAGCTTTCTTT